These 4 T cell receptor beta chains were sequenced from one sample in a study of blood T cells in healthy people across ages. The authors ran a second PCR of about 6 to 11 cycles using a sample-barcoded 5' primer and a J-beta primer mix. Each CDR3 protein is one row after TCRdb ran MiXCR on the 5' RACE reads. The profile shows some 670,000 distinct CDR3 sequences, 45% to 60% of them singletons. The sequenced material came from blood. The receptors were sampled from an elderly woman in good health.

The chain combines TRBV10-3 with TRBJ2-5; TRBD1 aligns across 9 bases. V lost 0 bases, J lost 5 bases, and 4 bases stayed unmatched. The germline CDR1 and CDR2 sequences are ENHRY and SYGVKD. The CDR3 sequence is 15 residues long. Here the CDR3 DNA reads TGTGCCATCAGTGAGTCCCGGACAGGGGTCGAGACCCAGTACTTC. Amino acid sequence: CAISESRTGVETQYF.

This clonotype has a count of ten or more. J is TRBJ2-3 and V is TRBV5-1; maybe TRBD2 (6 bases). Per germline, CDR1 SGHRS and CDR2 YFSETQ. The CDR3 totals 14 residues. Trimming cost V 4 bases and J 6 bases, with 15 bases left between them. The CDR3 DNA sequence: TGCGCCAGCAGCGCCCCTCTAAGCGGGGATACGCAGTATTTT. Translating it yields CASSAPLSGDTQYF.

This clonotype was observed a few times. The CDR3 sequence is CSARDTQAGLTGEQYF. In nucleotides, the CDR3 is TGCAGTGCTAGAGATACCCAAGCGGGGTTAACAGGCGAGCAGTACTTC. This chain links TRBV20-1 with TRBJ2-5, with TRBD2 matching over 7 bases. The end of the DNA is better explained by TRBJ2-7, so the J call may be wrong. Germline V lookup: CDR1 DFQATT, CDR2 SNEGSKA (reference sequence). This CDR3 region has 16 residues.

V and J are TRBV7-2 and TRBJ1-2; tentatively, D is TRBD1 (5 bases). With 5 bases removed from V and 6 bases from J, the gap between germline ends came to 16 bases. CDR3 size: 14 residues. From germline, CDR1 is SGHTA and CDR2 FQGNSA. The DNA for the CDR3 is TGTGCCAGCAGCCTACTAAAGGGGTACCATGGCTACACCTTC. Translated: CASSLLKGYHGYTF.